This T cell receptor (beta chain) is from a study of T cells in Graves' hyperthyroidism and ophthalmopathy. TCR beta CDR3 regions were amplified from RNA transcripts. When the TCR CDR3 underwent first-round RT-PCR, the HTBI primer set was used. From the multiplex PCR reads, TCRdb called clonotypes with MiXCR, one entry per CDR3 protein. The sample has a few hundred thousand distinct CDR3 sequences; 15% to 18% are singletons. There are a few counts of this clonotype. Recently diagnosed hyperthyroidism of less than 2 months' duration affected patients aged 18 to 65. CDR1 and CDR2 from the germline V gene are DFQATT and SNEGSKA (reference sequence). This CDR3 is built from 14 residues. V shed 2 bases and J shed 7 bases, with 17 bases lying between them.

Sequencing was done on a sample of blood. This chain uses TRBV20-1 with TRBJ2-5; D perhaps matches TRBD1 (7 bases). The sequence came from a woman aged 25-40 years with Graves' hyperthyroidism. The CDR3 loop is CSARPRGPGGTQYF. DNA of the CDR3: TGCAGTGCTAGACCTAGGGGGCCCGGGGGGACCCAGTACTTC.